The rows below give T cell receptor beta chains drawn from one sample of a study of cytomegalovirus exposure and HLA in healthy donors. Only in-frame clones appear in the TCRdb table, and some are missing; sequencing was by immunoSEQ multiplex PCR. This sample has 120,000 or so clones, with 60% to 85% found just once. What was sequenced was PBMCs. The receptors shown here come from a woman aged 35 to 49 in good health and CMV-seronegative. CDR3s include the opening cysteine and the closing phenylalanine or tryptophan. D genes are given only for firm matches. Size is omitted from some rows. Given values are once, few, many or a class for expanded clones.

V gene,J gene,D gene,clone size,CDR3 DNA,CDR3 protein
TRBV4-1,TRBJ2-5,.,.,TGCGCCAGCAGCCAAGAAGACTACGACCAAGAGACCCAGTACTTC,CASSQEDYDQETQYF
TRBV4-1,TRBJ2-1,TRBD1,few,TGCGCCAGCAGCCAAGCCGGGGGAATACAGGGGGCCTGGTCTCTCGACGGCAATGAGCAGTTCTTC,CASSQAGGIQGAWSLDGNEQFF
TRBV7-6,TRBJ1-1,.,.,TGTGCCAGCAGCTTAGGGCAAGTCGCTGAAGCTTTCTTT,CASSLGQVAEAFF
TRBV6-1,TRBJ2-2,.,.,TGTGCCAGCAGTGAAGGCAGGGACACCGGGGAGCTGTTTTTT,CASSEGRDTGELFF
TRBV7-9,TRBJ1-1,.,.,TGTGCCAGCAGCCAAGGGGTACAGGTAGGGGCTGAAGCTTTCTTT,CASSQGVQVGAEAFF
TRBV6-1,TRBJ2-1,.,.,TGTGCCAGCAGTGAGGGAAGGGGACACCGCGACAATGAGCAGTTCTTC,CASSEGRGHRDNEQFF
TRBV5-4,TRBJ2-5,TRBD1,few,TGTGCCAGCAGCATGTCGACAGGGTACGAAGAGACCCAGTACTTC,CASSMSTGYEETQYF
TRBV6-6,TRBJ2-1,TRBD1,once,TGTGCCAGCAGAGAAGATCGGGACAGGGTGGAGTTCTTC,CASREDRDRVEFF
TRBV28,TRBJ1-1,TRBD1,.,TGTGCCAGCAGTCCTACCGGGACAGGGAACACTGAAGCTTTCTTT,CASSPTGTGNTEAFF
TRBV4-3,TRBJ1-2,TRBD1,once,TGCGCCAGCAGCCCGGGACAGGGCGACTATGGCTACACCTTC,CASSPGQGDYGYTF
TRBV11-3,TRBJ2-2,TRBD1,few,TGTGCCAGCAGCTCCTACAGGGGCGCAGGAACCGGGGAGCTGTTTTTT,CASSSYRGAGTGELFF
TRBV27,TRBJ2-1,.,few,TGTGCCAGCAGTTTATCCTCAGGCTCAAATGAGCAGTTCTTC,CASSLSSGSNEQFF
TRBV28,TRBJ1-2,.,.,TGTGCCAGCAGTTTGAGGGGGAGTAATGGCTACACCTTC,CASSLRGSNGYTF
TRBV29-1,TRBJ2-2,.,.,TGCAGCGTTGGTACTCCGAACACCGGGGAGCTGTTTTTT,CSVGTPNTGELFF
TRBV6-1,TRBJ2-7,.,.,TGTGCCAGCAGCGCACAGGGAGTTCAGTACGAGCAGTACTTC,CASSAQGVQYEQYF
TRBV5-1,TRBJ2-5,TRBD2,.,TGCGCCAGCAGCTTGGATCTAGCGGGATCCCGAGAGACCCAGTACTTC,CASSLDLAGSRETQYF
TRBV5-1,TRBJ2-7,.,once,TGCGCCAGCAGCCCTCTTGGAGGAACTCTCTCCCAGCAGTACTTC,CASSPLGGTLSQQYF
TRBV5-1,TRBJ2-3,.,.,TGCGCCAGCAGCTTGGGTTTTAGCGGCACAGATACGCAGTATTTT,CASSLGFSGTDTQYF
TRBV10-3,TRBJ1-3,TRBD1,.,TGTGCCACCCAACAGGGGGCGGCGAACACCATATATTTT,CATQQGAANTIYF
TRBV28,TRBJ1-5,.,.,TGTGCCAGCAAGAGGGGGGGGGCTAGCGGCAATCAGCCCCAGCATTTT,CASKRGGASGNQPQHF
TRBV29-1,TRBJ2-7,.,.,TGCAGCGTCCCCTCTGATACCCATGGCTTCTACGAGCAGTACTTC,CSVPSDTHGFYEQYF
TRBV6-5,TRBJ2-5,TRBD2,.,TGTGCCAGCAGCCGAGCGGGAGCGCGGGAGCAGTACTTC,CASSRAGAREQYF
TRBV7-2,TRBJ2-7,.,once,TGTGCCAGCAGCTTAAGCCCGTCCCTCTTACTTTACGAGCAGTACTTC,CASSLSPSLLLYEQYF
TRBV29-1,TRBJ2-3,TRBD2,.,TGCAGCGTTGACGGGGGGGCCCGTACGCAGTATTTT,CSVDGGARTQYF
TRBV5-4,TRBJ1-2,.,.,TGTGCCAGCAGCTTGGGGGCCGGCAGCACAACTAACTATGGCTACACCTTC,CASSLGAGSTTNYGYTF
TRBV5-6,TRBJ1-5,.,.,TGTGCCAGCAGCTCGGGGAGGCAGCCCCAGCATTTT,CASSSGRQPQHF
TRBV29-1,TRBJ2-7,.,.,TGCAGCGTCACAGGGCCGGAGGTGTACGAGCAGTACTTC,CSVTGPEVYEQYF
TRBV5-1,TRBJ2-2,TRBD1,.,TGCGCCAGCAGCTGGTCCCCACAGGGGGCTTTTTCTGGCACCGGGGAGCTGTTTTTT,CASSWSPQGAFSGTGELFF
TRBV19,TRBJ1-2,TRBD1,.,TGTGCCAGTAGTATAGACAAAACCCTGACAGGGGACTACACCTTC,CASSIDKTLTGDYTF
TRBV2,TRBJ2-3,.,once,TGTGCCAGCAGTCAGGGGCTCACAGATACGCAGTATTTT,CASSQGLTDTQYF
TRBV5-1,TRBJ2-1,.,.,TGCGCCAGCAGCTTGGGTAGAGGGCAGTTCTTC,CASSLGRGQFF
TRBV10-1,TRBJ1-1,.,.,TGCGCCAGCAGAAGGACAGCGAACACTGAAGCTTTCTTT,CASRRTANTEAFF
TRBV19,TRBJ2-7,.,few,TGTGCCAGTAGTATCGGCCAGGGTCACGAGCAGTACTTC,CASSIGQGHEQYF